This T cell receptor (beta chain) was recovered during a study of blood T cell repertoires in COVID-19. As for the study in general: The study drew acute and convalescent COVID-19 samples from the United States, Italy and Spain. T cells, B-cell-depleted T cells, or PBMCs provided the cDNA or gDNA that served as material.

The CDR3 has 19 amino acids. With 7 bases removed from V and 0 bases from J, the gap between germline ends came to 26 bases. Germline-derived CDR1 and CDR2 are ENHRY and SYGVKD. Original processing notes: Amplification of reference gene primers provided the estimated nucleated cell counts. The assay was immunoSEQ multiplex PCR, and TCRdb's table has in-frame clones only and misses some. V and J calls and clone size are those listed in that table; D and trimming were worked out from the DNA. Here the sample spans about 62,000 clones, 76% being singletons. The clonotype was recovered from a woman aged 45 to 65 with active or convalescent COVID-19. The J gene is TRBJ2-3, the V gene TRBV10-3; D is ambiguous. Sequencing input: peripheral blood. The CDR3 protein is CAIKAGGSDPSSSTDTQYF. The CDR3 DNA sequence: TGTGCCATCAAGGCAGGTGGGTCGGATCCGAGTTCTAGCACAGATACGCAGTATTTT.